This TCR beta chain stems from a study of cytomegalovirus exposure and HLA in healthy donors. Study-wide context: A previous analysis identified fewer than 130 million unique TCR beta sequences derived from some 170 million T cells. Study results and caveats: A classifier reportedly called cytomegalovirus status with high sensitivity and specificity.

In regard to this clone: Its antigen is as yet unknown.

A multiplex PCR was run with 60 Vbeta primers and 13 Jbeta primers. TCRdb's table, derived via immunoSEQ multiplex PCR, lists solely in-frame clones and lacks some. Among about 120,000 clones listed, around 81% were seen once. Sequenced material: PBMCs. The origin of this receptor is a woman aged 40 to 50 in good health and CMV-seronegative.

In DNA, the CDR3 is TGTGCCAGCAGCTTACCCTCTCGACAGATGATGAACACTGAAGCTTTCTTT. Its translation is CASSLPSRQMMNTEAFF. The chain joins TRBV7-9 to TRBJ1-1, with TRBD1 as a possible D gene (5 bases). Germline CDR1 SEHNR, CDR2 FQNEAQ (reference sequence). The CDR3 is 17 residues long. The V end lost 2 bases, the J end lost 0 bases, and 16 bases lay between the germline ends.